This TCR beta chain is from a study of shared clonotypes between healthy human individuals. Study in general: Researchers drew samples from two women and a few men aged 18 to 49. Three plates were used per donor for CD4 naive, three for CD4 memory, two for CD8 naive and one for CD8 memory. Whole-study results and caveats: The study found lower generation probabilities in non-shared clonotypes than in those shared by all four donors.

Generated by immunoSEQ multiplex PCR, the TCRdb table keeps only in-frame clones and is missing some. Counted here are 2 million to 3 million clones, 80% to 95% occurring once; the ten biggest clones make up about 0.38%. V was pared by 6 bases and J by 1 base, with 8 bases between. CDR1 and CDR2 (germline): SQVTM, ANQGSEA. This CDR3 comprises 12 residues. Turning to this clone: Antigen specificity is unknown. Other DNA sequences in this specimen translate into the identical CDR3.

The sequenced sample was naive CD4+ T cells from PBMCs. Subset in this sample: CD45RA+ positively selected. The chain carries TRBV29-1 and TRBJ2-3; the D gene is possibly TRBD1 (5 bases). This sequence was found in a young man in good health. Some clones in this sample may be carry-over from other donors' samples. The CDR3 reads CSVGQGTDTQYF. The CDR3 DNA is TGCAGCGTAGGACAAGGCACAGATACGCAGTATTTT.